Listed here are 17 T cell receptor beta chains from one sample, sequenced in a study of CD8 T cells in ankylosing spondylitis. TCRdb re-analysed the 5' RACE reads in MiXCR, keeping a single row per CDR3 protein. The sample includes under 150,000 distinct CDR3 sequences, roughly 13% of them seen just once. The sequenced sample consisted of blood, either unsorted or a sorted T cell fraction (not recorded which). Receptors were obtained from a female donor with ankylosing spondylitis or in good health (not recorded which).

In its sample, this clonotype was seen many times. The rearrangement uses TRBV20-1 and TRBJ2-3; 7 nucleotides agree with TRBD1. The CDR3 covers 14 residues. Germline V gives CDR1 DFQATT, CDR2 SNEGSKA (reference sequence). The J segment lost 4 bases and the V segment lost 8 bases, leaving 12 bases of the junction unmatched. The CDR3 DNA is TGCAGTCTAATAGACAGGGTGGGGGCAGATACGCAGTATTTT. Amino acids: CSLIDRVGADTQYF.

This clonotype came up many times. Here the CDR3 DNA reads TGTGCCAGCAGCCTCCTCCCGACAGCTAGGAATTCACCCCTCCACTTT. As protein: CASSLLPTARNSPLHF. The chain has TRBV3-1 and TRBJ1-6; a weak D match, TRBD1 (5 bases). Germline V gene sequence: CDR1 LGHDT, CDR2 YNNKEL (reference sequence). Between the trimmed V and J ends, which lost 4 bases and 7 bases, there was a span of 17 bases. This CDR3 has 16 residues.

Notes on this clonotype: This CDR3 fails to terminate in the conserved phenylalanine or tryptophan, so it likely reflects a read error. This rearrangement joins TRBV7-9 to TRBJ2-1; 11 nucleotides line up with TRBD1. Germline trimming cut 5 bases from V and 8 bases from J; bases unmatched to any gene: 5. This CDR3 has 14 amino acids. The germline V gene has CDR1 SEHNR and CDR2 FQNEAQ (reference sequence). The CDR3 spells CASSLRTGGDEQFL. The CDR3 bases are TGTGCCAGCAGCCTCCGGACAGGGGGCGATGAGCAGTTCTTG.

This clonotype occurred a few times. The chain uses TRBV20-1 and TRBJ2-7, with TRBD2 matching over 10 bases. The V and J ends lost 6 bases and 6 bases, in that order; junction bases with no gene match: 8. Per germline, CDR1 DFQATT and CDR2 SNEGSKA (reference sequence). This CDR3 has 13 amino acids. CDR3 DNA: TGCAGTGCCCTAGCGGGAGTCATCGCCGAGCAGTACTTC. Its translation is CSALAGVIAEQYF.

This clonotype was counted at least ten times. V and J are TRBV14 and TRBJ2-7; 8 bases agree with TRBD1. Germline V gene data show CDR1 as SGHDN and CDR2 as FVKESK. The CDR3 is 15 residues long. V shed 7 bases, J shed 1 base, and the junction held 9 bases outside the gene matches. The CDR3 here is CASISPRTGSYEQYF. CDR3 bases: TGTGCCAGCATAAGTCCCCGGACAGGGTCCTACGAGCAGTACTTC.

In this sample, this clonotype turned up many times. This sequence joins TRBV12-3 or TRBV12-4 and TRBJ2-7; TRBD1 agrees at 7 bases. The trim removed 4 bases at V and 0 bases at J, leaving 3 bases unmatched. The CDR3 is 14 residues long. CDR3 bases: TGTGCCAGCAGTTGGACAGGCAGCTCCTACGAGCAGTACTTC. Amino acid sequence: CASSWTGSSYEQYF.

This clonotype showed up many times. CDR3 nucleotides: TGTGCCACCGACAGGTATGGGGCCAACGTCCTGACTTTC. It translates to CATDRYGANVLTF. This chain joins TRBV12-3 or TRBV12-4 and TRBJ2-6; D might be TRBD1 (6 bases). The CDR3 covers 13 residues. V gave up 10 bases and J gave up 3 bases, with 10 bases separating them.

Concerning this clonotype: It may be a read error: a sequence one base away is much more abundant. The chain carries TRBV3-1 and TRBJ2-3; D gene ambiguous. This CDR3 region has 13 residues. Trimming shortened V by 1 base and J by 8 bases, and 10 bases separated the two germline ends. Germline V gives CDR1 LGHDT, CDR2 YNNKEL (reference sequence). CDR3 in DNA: TGTGCCAGCAGCCAAGTTTGGGCAAGTACGCAGTATTTT. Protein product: CASSQVWASTQYF.

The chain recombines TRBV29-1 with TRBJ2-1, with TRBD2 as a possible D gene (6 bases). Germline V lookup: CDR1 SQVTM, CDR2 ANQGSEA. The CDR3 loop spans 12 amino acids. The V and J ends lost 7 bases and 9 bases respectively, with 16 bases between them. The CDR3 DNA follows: TGCAGCGCCCGGTCTAGCGTAGTTGAGCAGTTCTTC. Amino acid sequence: CSARSSVVEQFF.

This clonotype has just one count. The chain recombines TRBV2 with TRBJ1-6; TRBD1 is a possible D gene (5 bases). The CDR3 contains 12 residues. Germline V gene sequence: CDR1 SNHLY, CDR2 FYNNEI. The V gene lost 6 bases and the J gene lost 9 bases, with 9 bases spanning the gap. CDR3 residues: CASRKRGSPLHF. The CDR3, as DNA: TGTGCCAGCAGGAAAAGGGGTTCACCCCTCCACTTT. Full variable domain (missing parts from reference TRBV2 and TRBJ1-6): EPEVTQTPSHQVTQMGQEVILRCVPISNHLYFYWYRQILGQKVEFLVSFYNNEISEKSEIFDDQFSVERPDGSNFTLKIRSTKLEDSAMYFCASRKRGSPLHFGNGTRLTVT.

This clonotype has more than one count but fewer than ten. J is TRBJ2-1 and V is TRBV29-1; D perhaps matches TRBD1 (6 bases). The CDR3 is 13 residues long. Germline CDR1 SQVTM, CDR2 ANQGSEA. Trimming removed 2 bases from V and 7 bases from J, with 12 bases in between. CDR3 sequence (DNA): TGCAGCGTTGAAAGGGAAAGGGGGAATGAGCAGTTCTTC. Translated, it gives CSVERERGNEQFF.

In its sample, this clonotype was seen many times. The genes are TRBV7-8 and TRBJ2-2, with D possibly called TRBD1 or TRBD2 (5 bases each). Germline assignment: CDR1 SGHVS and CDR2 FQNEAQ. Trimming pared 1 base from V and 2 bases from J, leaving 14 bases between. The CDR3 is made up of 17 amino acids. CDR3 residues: CASSLGPGQINTGELFF. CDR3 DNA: TGTGCCAGCAGCTTAGGTCCGGGGCAGATTAACACCGGGGAGCTGTTTTTT.

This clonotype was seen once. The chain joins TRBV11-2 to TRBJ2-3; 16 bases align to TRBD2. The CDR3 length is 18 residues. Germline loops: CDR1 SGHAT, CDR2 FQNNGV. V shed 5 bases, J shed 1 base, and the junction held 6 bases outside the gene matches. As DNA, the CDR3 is TGTGCCAGCAGCCGGGGGACTAGCGGGAGGGTCGGCACAGATACGCAGTATTTT. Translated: CASSRGTSGRVGTDTQYF.

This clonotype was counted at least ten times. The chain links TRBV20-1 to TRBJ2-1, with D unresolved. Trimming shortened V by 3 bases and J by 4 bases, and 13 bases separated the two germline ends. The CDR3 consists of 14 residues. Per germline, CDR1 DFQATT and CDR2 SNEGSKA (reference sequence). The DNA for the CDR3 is TGCAGTGCTAGCTTTCCGGGCGCGTACAATGAGCAGTTCTTC. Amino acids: CSASFPGAYNEQFF.

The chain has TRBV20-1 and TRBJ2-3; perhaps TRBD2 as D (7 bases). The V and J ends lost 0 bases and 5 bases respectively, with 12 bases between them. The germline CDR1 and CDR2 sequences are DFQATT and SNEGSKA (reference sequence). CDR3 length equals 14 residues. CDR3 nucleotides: TGCAGTGCTAGAGATCCGGGGGGCGGAGATACGCAGTATTTT. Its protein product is CSARDPGGGDTQYF.

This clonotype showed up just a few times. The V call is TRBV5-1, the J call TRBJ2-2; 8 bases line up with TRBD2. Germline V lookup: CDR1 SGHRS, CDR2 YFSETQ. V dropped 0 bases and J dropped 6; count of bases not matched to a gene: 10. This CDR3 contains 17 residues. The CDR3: CASSLARTSPSPGELFF. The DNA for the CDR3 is TGCGCCAGCAGCTTGGCCAGGACTAGCCCATCCCCCGGGGAGCTGTTTTTT.

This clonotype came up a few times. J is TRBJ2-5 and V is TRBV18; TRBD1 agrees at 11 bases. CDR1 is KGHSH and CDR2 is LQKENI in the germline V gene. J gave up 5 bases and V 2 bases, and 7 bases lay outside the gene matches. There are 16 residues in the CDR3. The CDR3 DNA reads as TGTGCCAGCTCACCAGTTTGGACAGGGGGCGAGGAGACCCAGTACTTC. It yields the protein CASSPVWTGGEETQYF.